This T cell receptor beta chain was recovered during a study of human T cells and chemical hapten exposure. Overall study: TCR yield per sample varied, mainly due to pooled library volumes.

This clonotype was counted between two and nine times. Unique molecular identifiers were linked by the library to individual cDNA molecules. Study processing details: A per-sample median of about 100,000 TCRs was observed, with counts ranging from roughly 23,224 to 700,000. TCRdb redid the calling of the RACE reads with MiXCR, one entry per CDR3 protein. TCRdb, not the authors, supplied the V and J calls. The data contain 65,000 or so distinct CDR3 sequences, about 6% of them singletons. Time point indicated: healthy volunteer bleed at 6 weeks. Unfractionated whole blood served as the source for total RNA extraction. The specimen sequenced was whole blood. This TCR came from a female donor in good health. Some clones in this sample may be carry-over from other donors' samples.

The CDR3 region is CASSLSTGGASTDTQYF. The CDR3 region has the DNA TGTGCCAGCAGCTTGTCAACAGGGGGTGCTTCCACAGATACGCAGTATTTT. The chain combines TRBV5-4 with TRBJ2-3, with 8 bases lining up with TRBD1. Germline lookup yields CDR1 SGHNT and CDR2 YYREEE (reference sequence). V shed 1 base and J 2 bases; nucleotides not matched to a gene: 9. The length of the CDR3 is 17 residues. Filled out from reference TRBV5-4 and TRBJ2-3, the complete variable domain reads ETGVTQSPTHLIKTRGQQVTLRCSSQSGHNTVSWYQQALGQGPQFIFQYYREEENGRGNFPPRFSGLQFPNYSSELNVNALELDDSALYLCASSLSTGGASTDTQYFGPGTRLTVL.